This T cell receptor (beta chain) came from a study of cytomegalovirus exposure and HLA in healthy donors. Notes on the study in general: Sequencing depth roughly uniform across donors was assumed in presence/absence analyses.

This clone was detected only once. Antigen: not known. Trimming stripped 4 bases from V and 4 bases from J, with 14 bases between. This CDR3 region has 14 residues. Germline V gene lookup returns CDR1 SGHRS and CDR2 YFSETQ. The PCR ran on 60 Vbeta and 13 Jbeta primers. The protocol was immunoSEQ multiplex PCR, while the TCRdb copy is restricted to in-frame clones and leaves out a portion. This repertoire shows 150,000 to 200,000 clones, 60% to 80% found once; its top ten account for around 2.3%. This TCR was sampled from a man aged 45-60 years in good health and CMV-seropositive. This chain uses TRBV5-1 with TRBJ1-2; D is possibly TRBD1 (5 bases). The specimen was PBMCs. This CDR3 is CASSPRGTVYGYTF. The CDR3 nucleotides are TGCGCCAGCAGCCCCCGGGGGACGGTCTATGGCTACACCTTC.